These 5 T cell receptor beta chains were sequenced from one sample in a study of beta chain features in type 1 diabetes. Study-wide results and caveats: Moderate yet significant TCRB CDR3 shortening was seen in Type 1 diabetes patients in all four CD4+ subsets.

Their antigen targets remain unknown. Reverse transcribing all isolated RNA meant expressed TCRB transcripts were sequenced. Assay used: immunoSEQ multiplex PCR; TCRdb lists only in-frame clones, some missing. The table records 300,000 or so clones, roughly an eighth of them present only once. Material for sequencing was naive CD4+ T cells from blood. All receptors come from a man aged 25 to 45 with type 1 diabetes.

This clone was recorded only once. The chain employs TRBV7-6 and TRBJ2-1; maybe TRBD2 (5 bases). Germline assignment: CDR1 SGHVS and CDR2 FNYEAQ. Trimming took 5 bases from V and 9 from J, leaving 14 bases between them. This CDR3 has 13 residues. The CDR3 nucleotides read TGTGCCAGCAGCCCTAACACTAGGAGTGAGCAGTTCTTC. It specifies CASSPNTRSEQFF. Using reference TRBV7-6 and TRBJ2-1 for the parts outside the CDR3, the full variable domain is GAGVSQSPRYKVTKRGQDVALRCDPISGHVSLYWYRQALGQGPEFLTYFNYEAQQDKSGLPNDRFSAERPEGSISTLTIQRTEQRDSAMYRCASSPNTRSEQFFGPGTRLTVL.

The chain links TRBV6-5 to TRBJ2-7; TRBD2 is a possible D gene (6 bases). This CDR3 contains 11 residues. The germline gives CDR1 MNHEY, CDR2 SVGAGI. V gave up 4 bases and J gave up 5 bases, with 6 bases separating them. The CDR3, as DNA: TGTGCCAGCAGTTCGGGGGACGAGCAGTACTTC. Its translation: CASSSGDEQYF.

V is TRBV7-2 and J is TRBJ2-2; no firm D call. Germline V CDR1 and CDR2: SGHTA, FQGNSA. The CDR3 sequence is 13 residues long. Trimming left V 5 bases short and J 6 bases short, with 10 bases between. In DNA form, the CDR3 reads TGTGCCAGCAGCGGTTATAGTCCCGGGGAGCTGTTTTTT. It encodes CASSGYSPGELFF.

DNA of the CDR3: TGTGCCAGCAGTTTGCCCCCATGGAGGGAGCAGTTCTTC. Residues: CASSLPPWREQFF. The chain is built from TRBV28 and TRBJ2-1, with a tentative D call TRBD2 (5 bases). V lost 3 bases and J 10 bases, leaving 13 bases between the germline ends. Germline CDR1 is MDHEN and CDR2 is SYDVKM. This CDR3 spans 13 amino acids.

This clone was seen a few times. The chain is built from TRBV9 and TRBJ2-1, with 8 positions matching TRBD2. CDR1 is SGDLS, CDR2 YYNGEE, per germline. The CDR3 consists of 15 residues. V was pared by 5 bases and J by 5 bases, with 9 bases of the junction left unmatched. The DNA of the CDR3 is TGTGCCAGCAGATCCCCGGGAGGGCCTGACAATGAGCAGTTCTTC. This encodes CASRSPGGPDNEQFF.